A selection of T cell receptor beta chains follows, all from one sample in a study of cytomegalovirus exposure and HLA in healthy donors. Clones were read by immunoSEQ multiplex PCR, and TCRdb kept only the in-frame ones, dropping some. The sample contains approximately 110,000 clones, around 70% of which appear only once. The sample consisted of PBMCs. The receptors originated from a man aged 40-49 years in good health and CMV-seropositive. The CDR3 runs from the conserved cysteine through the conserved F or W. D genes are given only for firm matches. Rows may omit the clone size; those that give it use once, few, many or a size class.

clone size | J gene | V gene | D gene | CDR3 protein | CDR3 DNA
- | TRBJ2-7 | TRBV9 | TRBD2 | CASSVLTSGGQHF | TGTGCCAGCAGCGTGCTTACTAGCGGTGGCCAGCACTTC
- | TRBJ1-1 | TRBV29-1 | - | CSVSVVLYEAFF | TGCAGCGTCTCAGTCGTATTATATGAAGCTTTCTTT
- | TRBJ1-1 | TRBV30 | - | CAWTTALEAFF | TGTGCCTGGACGACAGCTCTTGAAGCTTTCTTT
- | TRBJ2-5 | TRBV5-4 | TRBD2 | CASSSGEVAGVETQYF | TGTGCCAGCAGCTCTGGGGAAGTAGCGGGAGTTGAGACCCAGTACTTC
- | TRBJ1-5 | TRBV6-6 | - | CASRLESNQPQHF | TGTGCCAGCAGACTGGAGAGCAATCAGCCCCAGCATTTT
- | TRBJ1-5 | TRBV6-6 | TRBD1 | CASRYRGLENQPQHF | TGTGCCAGCAGATACAGGGGGCTGGAGAATCAGCCCCAGCATTTT
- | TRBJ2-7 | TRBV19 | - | CASSMGDGFYEQYF | TGTGCCAGTAGTATGGGAGACGGATTTTACGAGCAGTACTTC
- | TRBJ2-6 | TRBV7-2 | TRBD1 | CASSFWTGAGANVLTF | TGTGCCAGCAGCTTTTGGACAGGGGCTGGGGCCAACGTCCTGACTTTC
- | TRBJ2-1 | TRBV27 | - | CASGGWDEQFF | TGTGCCAGCGGGGGGTGGGATGAGCAGTTCTTC
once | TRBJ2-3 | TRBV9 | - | CASSVGGGSADTQYF | TGTGCCAGCAGCGTAGGCGGTGGGAGCGCAGATACGCAGTATTTT
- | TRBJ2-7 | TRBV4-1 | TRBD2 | CASSQELAGVYEQYF | TGCGCCAGCAGCCAAGAACTAGCGGGAGTCTACGAGCAGTACTTC
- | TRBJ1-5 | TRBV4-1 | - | CASSQEWRDNQPQHF | TGCGCCAGCAGCCAAGAATGGCGGGACAATCAGCCCCAGCATTTT
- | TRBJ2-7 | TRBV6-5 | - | CASSAGDSLWQQYF | TGTGCCAGCAGCGCCGGGGACTCGCTCTGGCAGCAGTACTTC
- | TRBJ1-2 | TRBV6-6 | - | CASSYYTEGYTF | TGTGCCAGCAGTTACTATACTGAAGGCTACACCTTC
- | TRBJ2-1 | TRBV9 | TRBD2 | CASSVSSGLAYNEQFF | TGTGCCAGCAGCGTTTCCTCGGGACTAGCCTACAATGAGCAGTTCTTC
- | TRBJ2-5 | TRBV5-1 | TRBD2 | CASSFVGGEETQYF | TGCGCCAGCAGCTTTGTGGGAGGGGAAGAGACCCAGTACTTC
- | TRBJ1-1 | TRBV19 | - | CASSISPGNTEAFF | TGTGCCAGTAGTATATCGCCGGGGAACACTGAAGCTTTCTTT
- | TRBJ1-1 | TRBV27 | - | CASSFGEYTEAFF | TGTGCCAGCAGCTTCGGGGAATACACTGAAGCTTTCTTT
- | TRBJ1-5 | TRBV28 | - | CASSGGVGANQPQHF | TGTGCCAGCAGTGGAGGGGTAGGGGCCAATCAGCCCCAGCATTTT
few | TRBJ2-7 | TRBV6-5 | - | CASSYTSYGSSYEQYF | TGTGCCAGCAGTTACACTAGCTACGGAAGCTCCTACGAGCAGTACTTC
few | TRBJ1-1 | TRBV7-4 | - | CASSGRESINTEAFF | TGTGCCAGCAGCGGACGGGAATCGATTAACACTGAAGCTTTCTTT
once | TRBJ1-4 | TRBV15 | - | CATSRDLAGREEANEKLFF | TGTGCCACCAGCAGAGATTTGGCAGGGAGGGAAGAGGCTAATGAAAAACTGTTTTTT
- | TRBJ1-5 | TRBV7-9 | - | CASSLNGVQPQHF | TGTGCCAGCAGCTTAAACGGGGTGCAGCCCCAGCATTTT
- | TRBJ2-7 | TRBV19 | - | CASSIKRYGYEQYF | TGTGCCAGTAGTATTAAGAGGTACGGCTACGAGCAGTACTTC
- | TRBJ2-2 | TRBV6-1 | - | CASSEWTRGLTGELFF | TGTGCCAGCAGTGAATGGACCCGGGGGTTGACCGGGGAGCTGTTTTTT
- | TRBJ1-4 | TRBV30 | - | CAWSVQQGGEKLFF | TGTGCCTGGAGTGTACAACAGGGAGGGGAAAAACTGTTTTTT
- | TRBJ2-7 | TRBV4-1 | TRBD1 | CASSRTPETGGYEQYF | TGCGCCAGCAGCCGGACCCCCGAGACAGGGGGCTACGAGCAGTACTTC
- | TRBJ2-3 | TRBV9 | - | CASSVGRIGTDTQYF | TGTGCCAGCAGCGTAGGGCGGATTGGCACAGATACGCAGTATTTT
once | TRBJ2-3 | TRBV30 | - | CAWSVLGADTQYF | TGTGCCTGGAGTGTACTCGGGGCAGATACGCAGTATTTT
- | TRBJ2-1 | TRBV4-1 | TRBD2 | CASSQVTGLAVQFF | TGCGCCAGCAGCCAGGTGACCGGACTAGCAGTGCAGTTCTTC
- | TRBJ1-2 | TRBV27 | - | CASTSFMSGVYGYTF | TGTGCCAGCACCTCTTTCATGTCGGGAGTCTATGGCTACACCTTC
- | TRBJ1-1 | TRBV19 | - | CASSMMRATEAFF | TGTGCCAGTAGTATGATGAGGGCCACTGAAGCTTTCTTT
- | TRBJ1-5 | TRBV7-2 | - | CASSLGSGYDNQPQHF | TGTGCCAGCAGCTTAGGATCCGGGTATGACAATCAGCCCCAGCATTTT
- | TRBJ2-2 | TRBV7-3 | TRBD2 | CASSLTPAGDPTGELFF | TGTGCCAGCAGCTTAACGCCAGCGGGAGACCCCACCGGGGAGCTGTTTTTT
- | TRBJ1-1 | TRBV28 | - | CASSLVDSEAFF | TGTGCCAGCAGTTTAGTGGACTCCGAAGCTTTCTTT
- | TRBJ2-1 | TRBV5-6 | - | CASSLFLNEQFF | TGTGCCAGCAGCTTATTCCTCAATGAGCAGTTCTTC
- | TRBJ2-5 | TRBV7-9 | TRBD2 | CASSLDRLAGEETQYF | TGTGCCAGCAGCTTAGACAGACTAGCGGGAGAAGAGACCCAGTACTTC
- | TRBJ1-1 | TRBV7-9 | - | CASREFTEAFF | TGTGCCAGCAGGGAGTTCACTGAAGCTTTCTTT
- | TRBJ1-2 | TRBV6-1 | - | CASTPREVVYGYTF | TGTGCCAGCACCCCCCGCGAGGTGGTCTATGGCTACACCTTC
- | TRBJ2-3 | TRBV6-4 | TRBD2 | CASALSAGEGTDTQYF | TGTGCCAGCGCCCTATCCGCGGGAGAAGGCACAGATACGCAGTATTTT
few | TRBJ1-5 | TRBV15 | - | CATSRRGANQPQHF | TGTGCCACCAGCAGAAGGGGCGCGAATCAGCCCCAGCATTTT
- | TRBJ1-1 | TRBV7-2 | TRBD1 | CASSLKGRSGGTEAFF | TGTGCCAGCAGCTTAAAAGGGAGGTCAGGGGGCACTGAAGCTTTCTTT
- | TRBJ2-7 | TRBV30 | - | CAWRQGYEQYF | TGTGCCTGGAGGCAGGGTTACGAGCAGTACTTC
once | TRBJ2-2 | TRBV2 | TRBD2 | CASSHRGGNTGELFF | TGTGCCAGCTCGCACCGGGGGGGGAACACCGGGGAGCTGTTTTTT
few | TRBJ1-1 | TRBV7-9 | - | CASSQQSGISEAFF | TGTGCCAGCAGCCAACAATCCGGGATTTCTGAAGCTTTCTTT
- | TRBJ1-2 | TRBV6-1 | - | CALTSEGGRGYTF | TGTGCTCTTACCTCCGAGGGTGGACGTGGCTACACCTTC
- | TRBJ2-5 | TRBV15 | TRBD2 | CATSRGVTSGSQGETQYF | TGTGCCACCAGCAGAGGCGTGACTAGCGGGAGTCAGGGGGAGACCCAGTACTTC
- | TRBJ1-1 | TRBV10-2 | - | CASRIGNTEAFF | TGCGCCAGCAGAATCGGGAACACTGAAGCTTTCTTT
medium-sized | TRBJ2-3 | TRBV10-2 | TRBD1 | CASSEPGQMTDTQYF | TGCGCCAGCAGTGAACCGGGACAGATGACAGATACGCAGTATTTT
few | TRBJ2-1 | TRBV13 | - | CASRPYSSYNEQFF | TGTGCCAGCAGACCTTACAGCTCCTACAATGAGCAGTTCTTC
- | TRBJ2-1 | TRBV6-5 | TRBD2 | CASSGAGGYNEQFF | TGTGCCAGCAGCGGAGCGGGAGGATACAATGAGCAGTTCTTC
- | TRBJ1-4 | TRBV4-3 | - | CASSQDFQATEKLFF | TGCGCCAGCAGCCAAGATTTTCAGGCCACTGAAAAACTGTTTTTT
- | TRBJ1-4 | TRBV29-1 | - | CSVDGGAYGEKLFF | TGCAGCGTTGATGGGGGGGCCTATGGGGAAAAACTGTTTTTT
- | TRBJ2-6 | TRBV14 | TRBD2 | CASSHPRLAGGPLGANVLTF | TGTGCCAGCAGCCATCCCCGACTAGCGGGAGGGCCGTTAGGGGCCAACGTCCTGACTTTC
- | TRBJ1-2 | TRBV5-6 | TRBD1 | CASSTGTGDGYTF | TGTGCCAGCAGCACCGGGACAGGGGACGGCTACACCTTC
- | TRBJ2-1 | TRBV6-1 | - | CASSEDQAQYNEQFF | TGTGCCAGCAGTGAAGATCAAGCGCAATACAATGAGCAGTTCTTC
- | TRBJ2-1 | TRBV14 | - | CASSQDPPSPEQFF | TGTGCCAGCAGCCAAGATCCCCCTAGCCCTGAGCAGTTCTTC
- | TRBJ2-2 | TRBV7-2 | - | CASSLVQGRTGELFF | TGTGCCAGCAGCTTAGTACAGGGAAGGACCGGGGAGCTGTTTTTT